The present TCR beta chain was sequenced within a study of T cell responses to AZD1222 COVID-19 vaccine. General observations from the study: Sampling that yielded the repertoires occurred only after the peak T cell response. CD4 TCRs linked to vaccination spanned spike, dominating at 160-218 and 743-854. White British ancestry dominated among donors, who included more females, and clonal diversity was possibly underestimated. Per reports, nearly half of all spike-specific TCRs target regions that are unmutated in variants.

Produced via immunoSEQ multiplex PCR; TCRdb's table is partial and in-frame only. The sample yields tens of thousands of clones, around 85% seen once. This clone was observed a single time. Its antigen is undetermined. The V gene's germline CDR1 is SGHDN and CDR2 FVKESK. The CDR3 spans 14 residues. V was pared by 2 bases and J by 1 base, with 8 bases between. Sequences were derived from peripheral blood, sampled on day 0 of MenACWY control vaccination. The sequence was obtained from an adult in good health. This chain links TRBV14 with TRBJ1-2; a possible D gene is TRBD1 (5 bases). In nucleotides, the CDR3 is TGTGCCAGCAGCCAACCAGGGATTAACTATGGCTACACCTTC. Protein product: CASSQPGINYGYTF.